Listed below are T cell receptor beta chains from one sample, sequenced in a study of cytomegalovirus exposure and HLA in healthy donors. TCRdb keeps only in-frame clones here, not all; method: immunoSEQ multiplex PCR. The sample records more than 300,000 clones, roughly 89% being singletons. The material sequenced was PBMCs. These receptors were collected from a woman younger than 35 in good health and CMV-seronegative. The CDR3 runs from the conserved cysteine through the conserved F or W. D genes are given only for firm matches. Clone size, where shown, is once, few, many, or a class for clones that have expanded.

D gene: TRBD1; V gene: TRBV7-9; J gene: TRBJ1-1; clone size: .; CDR3 length: 18; CDR3 DNA: TGTGCCAGCAGGCCCAAACCTGGACAGGGGGAAAGGAACACTGAAGCTTTCTTT; CDR3 protein: CASRPKPGQGERNTEAFF
D gene: TRBD2; V gene: TRBV19; J gene: TRBJ2-1; clone size: .; CDR3 length: 15; CDR3 DNA: TGTGCCAGTAGTATAGGACTAGCGGGGTACAATGAGCAGTTCTTC; CDR3 protein: CASSIGLAGYNEQFF
D gene: .; V gene: TRBV5-6; J gene: TRBJ2-1; clone size: few; CDR3 length: 11; CDR3 DNA: TGTGCCAGCAGCAATAGCGGAGAGCAGTTCTTC; CDR3 protein: CASSNSGEQFF
D gene: TRBD2; V gene: TRBV13; J gene: TRBJ2-1; clone size: .; CDR3 length: 15; CDR3 DNA: TGTGCCAGCAGCGCCCGGACTAGCGGGGGCAATGAGCAGTTCTTC; CDR3 protein: CASSARTSGGNEQFF
D gene: TRBD2; V gene: TRBV6-1; J gene: TRBJ2-7; clone size: .; CDR3 length: 17; CDR3 DNA: TGTGCCAGCAGTGAATTGGCAGGGAGAGCGGGGCGTTACGAGCAGTACTTC; CDR3 protein: CASSELAGRAGRYEQYF
D gene: .; V gene: TRBV4-2; J gene: TRBJ1-3; clone size: .; CDR3 length: 17; CDR3 DNA: TGTGCCAGCAGCCAAGGTACCTCAGGGGTGACTGGAAACACCATATATTTT; CDR3 protein: CASSQGTSGVTGNTIYF
D gene: TRBD1; V gene: TRBV5-4; J gene: TRBJ1-2; clone size: .; CDR3 length: 14; CDR3 DNA: TGTGCCAGCAGCTCCGGACAGGCAAACTATGGCTACACCTTC; CDR3 protein: CASSSGQANYGYTF
D gene: .; V gene: TRBV5-1; J gene: TRBJ2-3; clone size: .; CDR3 length: 14; CDR3 DNA: TGCGCCAGCAGCTCCGGTTTAATCACAGATACGCAGTATTTT; CDR3 protein: CASSSGLITDTQYF
D gene: .; V gene: TRBV30; J gene: TRBJ1-1; clone size: .; CDR3 length: 13; CDR3 DNA: TGTGCCTGGAGTGACAGCTTGAACACTGAAGCTTTCTTT; CDR3 protein: CAWSDSLNTEAFF
D gene: TRBD1; V gene: TRBV30; J gene: TRBJ1-4; clone size: .; CDR3 length: 11; CDR3 DNA: TGTGCCTGGACAGGGGGCGCAGGACTGTTTTTT; CDR3 protein: CAWTGGAGLFF
D gene: .; V gene: TRBV30; J gene: TRBJ2-1; clone size: .; CDR3 length: 13; CDR3 DNA: TGTGCTTGGGGGGCTAGCGCCGCTGATGAGCAGTTCTTC; CDR3 protein: CAWGASAADEQFF
D gene: .; V gene: TRBV2; J gene: TRBJ1-1; clone size: .; CDR3 length: 13; CDR3 DNA: TGTGCCAGTTTGAGGGAAACAGACACTGAAGCTTTCTTT; CDR3 protein: CASLRETDTEAFF
D gene: .; V gene: TRBV6-4; J gene: TRBJ1-2; clone size: .; CDR3 length: 14; CDR3 DNA: TGTGCCAGCAGTCCTACAGGCGATAACTATGGCTACACCTTC; CDR3 protein: CASSPTGDNYGYTF
D gene: .; V gene: TRBV18; J gene: TRBJ1-1; clone size: .; CDR3 length: 13; CDR3 DNA: TGTGCCAGCTCACCACAACAGAACACTGAAGCTTTCTTT; CDR3 protein: CASSPQQNTEAFF
D gene: TRBD2; V gene: TRBV6-6; J gene: TRBJ2-7; clone size: few; CDR3 length: 14; CDR3 DNA: TGTGCCAGCAGTCGTCTAGCGGGGAACTACGAGCAGTACTTC; CDR3 protein: CASSRLAGNYEQYF
D gene: .; V gene: TRBV2; J gene: TRBJ1-1; clone size: .; CDR3 length: 16; CDR3 DNA: TGTGCCAGCAGCCTGGGGAGGGGATTGTATGTCTCTGAAGCTTTCTTT; CDR3 protein: CASSLGRGLYVSEAFF
D gene: .; V gene: TRBV28; J gene: TRBJ1-6; clone size: .; CDR3 length: 13; CDR3 DNA: TGTGCCAGCAGCCTGACAGCGAATTCACCCCTCCACTTT; CDR3 protein: CASSLTANSPLHF
D gene: TRBD1; V gene: TRBV19; J gene: TRBJ1-5; clone size: .; CDR3 length: 15; CDR3 DNA: TGTGCCAGTAGTATATTTGTAGGGGGCGAAACACCCCAGCATTTT; CDR3 protein: CASSIFVGGETPQHF
D gene: .; V gene: TRBV19; J gene: TRBJ1-2; clone size: .; CDR3 length: 14; CDR3 DNA: TGTGCCAGTAGTTTGTGGACTTTGGGCTATGGCTACACCTTC; CDR3 protein: CASSLWTLGYGYTF
D gene: .; V gene: TRBV2; J gene: TRBJ2-2; clone size: .; CDR3 length: 15; CDR3 DNA: TGTGCCAGCAGCGTACAGACAGTAAACACCGGGGAGCTGTTTTTT; CDR3 protein: CASSVQTVNTGELFF
D gene: .; V gene: TRBV9; J gene: TRBJ1-2; clone size: .; CDR3 length: 14; CDR3 DNA: TGTGCCAGCAGCGGACTAAGACAAACCTATGGCTACACCTTC; CDR3 protein: CASSGLRQTYGYTF
D gene: TRBD2; V gene: TRBV4-2; J gene: TRBJ2-1; clone size: .; CDR3 length: 16; CDR3 DNA: TGTGCCAGCAGCCTGGGGCTAGCGGGGACGGTGTTTGAGCAGTTCTTC; CDR3 protein: CASSLGLAGTVFEQFF
D gene: TRBD2; V gene: TRBV19; J gene: TRBJ2-4; clone size: .; CDR3 length: 20; CDR3 DNA: TGTGCCAGTAGTGCCCAAAGACTAGCGGGAGCTTTTGTAGCCAAAAACATTCAGTACTTC; CDR3 protein: CASSAQRLAGAFVAKNIQYF
D gene: .; V gene: TRBV10-2; J gene: TRBJ2-5; clone size: few; CDR3 length: 12; CDR3 DNA: TGCGCCAGCACCCCCAGGTTGGAGACCCAGTACTTC; CDR3 protein: CASTPRLETQYF
D gene: .; V gene: TRBV6-1; J gene: TRBJ1-2; clone size: .; CDR3 length: 15; CDR3 DNA: TGTGCCAGCAGTGAAGGGGCTATCAGCGGCTATGGCTACACCTTC; CDR3 protein: CASSEGAISGYGYTF
D gene: TRBD1; V gene: TRBV2; J gene: TRBJ1-6; clone size: .; CDR3 length: 18; CDR3 DNA: TGTGCCAGCAGCTCGAGGATGGGACAGAGCTCCTATAATTCACCCCTCCACTTT; CDR3 protein: CASSSRMGQSSYNSPLHF
D gene: TRBD1; V gene: TRBV5-6; J gene: TRBJ2-7; clone size: .; CDR3 length: 16; CDR3 DNA: TGTGCCAGCACCCTAAGGGGGGGACAGGGTGGTTACGAGCAGTACTTC; CDR3 protein: CASTLRGGQGGYEQYF
D gene: .; V gene: TRBV5-4; J gene: TRBJ1-2; clone size: .; CDR3 length: 13; CDR3 DNA: TGTGCCAGCAGCTCGCAGGGGTCCTATGGCTACACCTTC; CDR3 protein: CASSSQGSYGYTF
D gene: TRBD2; V gene: TRBV5-6; J gene: TRBJ2-5; clone size: .; CDR3 length: 17; CDR3 DNA: TGTGCCAGCAGCTTGGTCCTAGCGGGGGTAAGAAGAGAGACCCAGTACTTC; CDR3 protein: CASSLVLAGVRRETQYF
D gene: TRBD2; V gene: TRBV28; J gene: TRBJ2-1; clone size: .; CDR3 length: 14; CDR3 DNA: TGTGCCAGTCTCGGGAGCGGGGTTTACAATGAGCAGTTCTTC; CDR3 protein: CASLGSGVYNEQFF
D gene: .; V gene: TRBV28; J gene: TRBJ1-1; clone size: .; CDR3 length: 12; CDR3 DNA: TGTGCCAGCAGTTTAGCACAAGAAGAAGCTTTCTTT; CDR3 protein: CASSLAQEEAFF
D gene: .; V gene: TRBV28; J gene: TRBJ1-2; clone size: .; CDR3 length: 15; CDR3 DNA: TGTGCCAGCAGTCTTCACCCGGGGGGAAACTATGGCTACACCTTC; CDR3 protein: CASSLHPGGNYGYTF
D gene: .; V gene: TRBV21-1; J gene: TRBJ2-7; clone size: .; CDR3 length: 14; CDR3 DNA: TGTGCCAGCAGCAAAGGACAGGGGGCCTACGAGCAGTACTTC; CDR3 protein: CASSKGQGAYEQYF
D gene: TRBD2; V gene: TRBV6-1; J gene: TRBJ2-7; clone size: .; CDR3 length: 14; CDR3 DNA: TGTGCCAGCAGTGAGAGGGGACTAGCGGCCGAGCAGTACTTC; CDR3 protein: CASSERGLAAEQYF
D gene: .; V gene: TRBV11-2; J gene: TRBJ2-2; clone size: .; CDR3 length: 16; CDR3 DNA: TGTGCCAGCAGCCCCCAGGGCTACACCAGCACCGGGGAGCTGTTTTTT; CDR3 protein: CASSPQGYTSTGELFF
D gene: TRBD2; V gene: TRBV4-2; J gene: TRBJ2-5; clone size: .; CDR3 length: 14; CDR3 DNA: TGTGCCAGCAGCCCGACTAGCGGAAAAGAGACCCAGTACTTC; CDR3 protein: CASSPTSGKETQYF
D gene: .; V gene: TRBV30; J gene: TRBJ2-7; clone size: once; CDR3 length: 14; CDR3 DNA: TGTGCCTGGAGTGAGGGGACTTCCACCTACGAGCAGTACTTC; CDR3 protein: CAWSEGTSTYEQYF
D gene: TRBD2; V gene: TRBV18; J gene: TRBJ2-1; clone size: .; CDR3 length: 15; CDR3 DNA: TGTGCCAGCTCACCAGGACTAGCGGGGTACAATGAGCAGTTCTTC; CDR3 protein: CASSPGLAGYNEQFF
D gene: .; V gene: TRBV6-6; J gene: TRBJ1-1; clone size: .; CDR3 length: 14; CDR3 DNA: TGTGCCAGCAGTTACTCACAGGGATTAACTGAAGCTTTCTTT; CDR3 protein: CASSYSQGLTEAFF
D gene: TRBD2; V gene: TRBV19; J gene: TRBJ2-2; clone size: .; CDR3 length: 17; CDR3 DNA: TGTGCCAGTATCCCTGAATCGGGACTAGCGGGGTCCGGGGAGCTGTTTTTT; CDR3 protein: CASIPESGLAGSGELFF
D gene: .; V gene: TRBV5-1; J gene: TRBJ1-2; clone size: .; CDR3 length: 19; CDR3 DNA: TGCGCCAGCAGCTTGGCCGCGGCAGGAGGGCTTACATACCCCTATGGCTACACCTTC; CDR3 protein: CASSLAAAGGLTYPYGYTF
D gene: TRBD2; V gene: TRBV2; J gene: TRBJ2-1; clone size: .; CDR3 length: 15; CDR3 DNA: TGTGCCAGCAGTGCTGCACTAGCGGGAGGGACGGAGCAGTTCTTC; CDR3 protein: CASSAALAGGTEQFF
D gene: TRBD2; V gene: TRBV27; J gene: TRBJ2-1; clone size: .; CDR3 length: 15; CDR3 DNA: TGTGCCAGCAGTTGGACTAGCGGGGCTGGGTATGAGCAGTTCTTC; CDR3 protein: CASSWTSGAGYEQFF
D gene: TRBD1; V gene: TRBV27; J gene: TRBJ2-7; clone size: .; CDR3 length: 14; CDR3 DNA: TGTGCCAGCAGTCCAGGACAGGGTAACCACGAGCAGTACTTC; CDR3 protein: CASSPGQGNHEQYF
D gene: .; V gene: TRBV28; J gene: TRBJ2-1; clone size: .; CDR3 length: 11; CDR3 DNA: TGTGCCACCTCGGTCTACAATGAGCAGTTCTTC; CDR3 protein: CATSVYNEQFF
D gene: TRBD1; V gene: TRBV13; J gene: TRBJ1-1; clone size: .; CDR3 length: 13; CDR3 DNA: TGTGCCAGCAGCCTCCACAGGGGTGCTGAAGCTTTCTTT; CDR3 protein: CASSLHRGAEAFF
D gene: .; V gene: TRBV19; J gene: TRBJ2-1; clone size: .; CDR3 length: 16; CDR3 DNA: TGTGCCAGTAGTAAATGGCCGGCGGCGGGCTACAATGAGCAGTTCTTC; CDR3 protein: CASSKWPAAGYNEQFF
D gene: TRBD2; V gene: TRBV7-3; J gene: TRBJ2-1; clone size: once; CDR3 length: 21; CDR3 DNA: TGTGCCAGCAGCTCTGTCGCAGTGGGACTACCCCGGGAGATAGGCTACAATGAGCAGTTCTTC; CDR3 protein: CASSSVAVGLPREIGYNEQFF
D gene: .; V gene: TRBV25-1; J gene: TRBJ2-1; clone size: .; CDR3 length: 14; CDR3 DNA: TGTGCCAGCAGTGAATCAGGGGCCTACAATGAGCAGTTCTTC; CDR3 protein: CASSESGAYNEQFF
D gene: TRBD1; V gene: TRBV28; J gene: TRBJ1-1; clone size: .; CDR3 length: 15; CDR3 DNA: TGTGCCAGCACCACCGGAGGGGGCAGGAACACTGAAGCTTTCTTT; CDR3 protein: CASTTGGGRNTEAFF
D gene: TRBD2; V gene: TRBV5-6; J gene: TRBJ2-7; clone size: .; CDR3 length: 17; CDR3 DNA: TGTGCCAGCAGCTTGGATGCCGGTGCGGGGGGGCGCCACGAGCAGTACTTC; CDR3 protein: CASSLDAGAGGRHEQYF
D gene: TRBD1; V gene: TRBV7-9; J gene: TRBJ2-7; clone size: once; CDR3 length: 15; CDR3 DNA: TGTGCCAGCAGCTTAGCCGGACAGGGGGCCTCGGAGCAGTACTTC; CDR3 protein: CASSLAGQGASEQYF
D gene: .; V gene: TRBV7-9; J gene: TRBJ1-4; clone size: .; CDR3 length: 12; CDR3 DNA: TGTGCCAGCAGCGAGGGAGGTGAAAAACTGTTTTTT; CDR3 protein: CASSEGGEKLFF
D gene: .; V gene: TRBV28; J gene: TRBJ2-3; clone size: .; CDR3 length: 11; CDR3 DNA: TGTGCCAGCAGTTTTCGAGATACGCAGTATTTT; CDR3 protein: CASSFRDTQYF